This TCR beta chain was captured by sequencing in a study of shared clonotypes between healthy human individuals. Germline V gives CDR1 SGHDT, CDR2 YYEEEE. The CDR3 runs 14 residues. Trimming took 0 bases from V and 8 from J; bases not matched to a gene: 4. Concerning this clone: The antigen is undetermined.

Methods used by the authors: Junction-only sequences produced by ImmunoSEQ had no quality scores, so filtering differed. The assay was immunoSEQ multiplex PCR, and TCRdb's table has in-frame clones only and misses some. The DNA was the basis for D and trimming; V, J and clone size are from that table. The sample shows 600,000 to 700,000 clones, around three quarters of them seen only once. Study-wide findings and caveats: The sampled material consisted only of blood, and tissue repertoires are likely to differ.

Splitting the CD4+ cells yielded a CD45RA+ naive subset and a CD45RA-negative memory subset. The V and J genes are TRBV5-6 and TRBJ2-1; 8 nucleotides align to TRBD1. The specimen was memory CD4+ T cells sorted from blood. Subset meaning: CD45RA-negative fraction. This clonotype was sampled from a woman aged 25 to 39 in good health. The CDR3 reads CASSLGTGSDEQFF. CDR3 DNA sequence: TGTGCCAGCAGCTTGGGGACAGGGTCTGATGAGCAGTTCTTC.